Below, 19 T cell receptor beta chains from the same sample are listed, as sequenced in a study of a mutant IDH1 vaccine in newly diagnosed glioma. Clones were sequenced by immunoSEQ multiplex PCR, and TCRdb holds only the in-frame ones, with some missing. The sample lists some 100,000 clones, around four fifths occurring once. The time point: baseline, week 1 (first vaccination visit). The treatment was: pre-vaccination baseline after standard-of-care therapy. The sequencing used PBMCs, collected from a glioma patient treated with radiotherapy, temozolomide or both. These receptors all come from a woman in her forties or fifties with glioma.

The CDR3 DNA reads TGTGCCAGCAGCTCCGTTAATCAGCCCCAGCATTTT. It yields the protein CASSSVNQPQHF. V usage is TRBV7-9 and J usage is TRBJ1-5; D remains ambiguous. In germline, CDR1 is SEHNR, CDR2 FQNEAQ (reference sequence). V shed 4 bases and J shed 4 bases, with 5 bases lying between them. CDR3 length: 12 residues.

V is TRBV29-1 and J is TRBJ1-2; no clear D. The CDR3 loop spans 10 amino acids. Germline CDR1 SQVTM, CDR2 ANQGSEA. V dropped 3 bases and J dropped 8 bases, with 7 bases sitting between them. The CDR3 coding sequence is TGCAGCGTTGATAGATCCGGCTACACCTTC. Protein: CSVDRSGYTF.

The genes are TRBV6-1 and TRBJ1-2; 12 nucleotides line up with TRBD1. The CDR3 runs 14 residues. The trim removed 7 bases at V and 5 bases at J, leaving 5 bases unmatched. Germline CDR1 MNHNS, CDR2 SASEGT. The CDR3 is CASTPGQGAYGYTF. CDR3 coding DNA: TGTGCCAGCACTCCGGGACAGGGGGCTTATGGCTACACCTTC.

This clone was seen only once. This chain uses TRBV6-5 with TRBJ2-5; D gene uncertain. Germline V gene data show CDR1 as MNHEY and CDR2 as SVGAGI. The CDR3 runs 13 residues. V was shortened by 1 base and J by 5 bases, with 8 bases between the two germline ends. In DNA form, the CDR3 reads TGTGCCAGCAGTTACTTGGAATCGGAGACCCAGTACTTC. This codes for CASSYLESETQYF.

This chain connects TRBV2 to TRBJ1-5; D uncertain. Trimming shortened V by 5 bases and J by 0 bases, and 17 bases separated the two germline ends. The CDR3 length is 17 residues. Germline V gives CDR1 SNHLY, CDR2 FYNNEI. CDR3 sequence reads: CASSPPGGRNSNQPQHF. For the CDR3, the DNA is TGTGCCAGCAGTCCCCCCGGTGGCAGGAATAGCAATCAGCCCCAGCATTTT.

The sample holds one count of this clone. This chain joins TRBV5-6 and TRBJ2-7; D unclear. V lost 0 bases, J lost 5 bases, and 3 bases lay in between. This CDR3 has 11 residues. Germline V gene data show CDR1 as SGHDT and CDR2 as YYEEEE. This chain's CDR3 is CASSLGDEQYF. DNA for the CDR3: TGTGCCAGCAGCTTGGGGGACGAGCAGTACTTC. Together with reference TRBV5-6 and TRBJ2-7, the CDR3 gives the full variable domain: DAGVTQSPTHLIKTRGQQVTLRCSPKSGHDTVSWYQQALGQGPQFIFQYYEEEERQRGNFPDRFSGHQFPNYSSELNVNALLLGDSALYLCASSLGDEQYFGPGTRLTVT.

For the CDR3, the DNA is TGTGCCAGCAGGATTCGCGGGGCCGGGAGCGAGCAGTACTTC. It is translated as CASRIRGAGSEQYF. V is TRBV2 and J is TRBJ2-7; TRBD2 is a possible D gene (6 bases). V lost 6 bases and J lost 6, with 18 bases in between. CDR1 and CDR2 (germline): SNHLY, FYNNEI. CDR3 length: 14 residues.

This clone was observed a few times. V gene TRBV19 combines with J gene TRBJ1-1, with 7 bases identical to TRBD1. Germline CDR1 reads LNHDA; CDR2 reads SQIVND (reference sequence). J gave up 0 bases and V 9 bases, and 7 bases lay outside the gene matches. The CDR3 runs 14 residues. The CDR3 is CASLRDRVNTEAFF. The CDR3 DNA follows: TGTGCCAGCCTCCGAGACAGGGTGAACACTGAAGCTTTCTTT.

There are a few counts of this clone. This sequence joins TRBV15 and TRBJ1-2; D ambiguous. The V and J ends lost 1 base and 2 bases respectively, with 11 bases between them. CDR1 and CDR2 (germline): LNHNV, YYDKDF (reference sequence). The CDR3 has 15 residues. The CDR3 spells CATSRGGAGNYGYTF. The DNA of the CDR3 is TGTGCCACCAGCAGAGGCGGAGCAGGCAACTATGGCTACACCTTC. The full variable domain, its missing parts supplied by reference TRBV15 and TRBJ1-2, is DAMVIQNPRYQVTQFGKPVTLSCSQTLNHNVMYWYQQKSSQAPKLLFHYYDKDFNNEADTPDNFQSRRPNTSFCFLDIRSPGLGDTAMYLCATSRGGAGNYGYTFGSGTRLTVV.

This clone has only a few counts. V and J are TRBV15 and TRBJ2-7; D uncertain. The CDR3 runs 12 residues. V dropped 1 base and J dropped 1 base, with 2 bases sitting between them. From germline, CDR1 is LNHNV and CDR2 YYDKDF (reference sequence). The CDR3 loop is CATSRGSYEQYF. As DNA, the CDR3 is TGTGCCACCAGCAGAGGATCCTACGAGCAGTACTTC.

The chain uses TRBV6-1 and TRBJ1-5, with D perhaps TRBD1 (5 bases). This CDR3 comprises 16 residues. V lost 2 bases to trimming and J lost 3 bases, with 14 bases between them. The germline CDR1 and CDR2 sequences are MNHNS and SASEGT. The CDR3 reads CASSELEQENNQPQHF. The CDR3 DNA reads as TGTGCCAGCAGTGAACTGGAACAGGAAAACAATCAGCCCCAGCATTTT.

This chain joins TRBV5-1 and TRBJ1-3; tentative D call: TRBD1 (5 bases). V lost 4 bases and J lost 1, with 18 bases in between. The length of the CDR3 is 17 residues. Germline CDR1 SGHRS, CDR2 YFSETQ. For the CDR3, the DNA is TGCGCCAGCAGCATAACCGGGACGGGAGGTTCTGGAAACACCATATATTTT. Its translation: CASSITGTGGSGNTIYF.

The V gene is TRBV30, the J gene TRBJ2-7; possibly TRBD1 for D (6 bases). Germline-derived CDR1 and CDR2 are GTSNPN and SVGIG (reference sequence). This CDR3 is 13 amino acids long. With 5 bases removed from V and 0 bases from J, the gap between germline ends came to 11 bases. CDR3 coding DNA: TGTGCCTGGGCAGGGGACCTCTCCTACGAGCAGTACTTC. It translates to CAWAGDLSYEQYF.

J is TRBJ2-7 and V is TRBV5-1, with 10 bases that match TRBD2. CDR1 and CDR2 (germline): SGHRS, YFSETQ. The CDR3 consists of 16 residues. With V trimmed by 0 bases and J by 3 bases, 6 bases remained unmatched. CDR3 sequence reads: CASSLGVAGGIYEQYF. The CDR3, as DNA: TGCGCCAGCAGCTTGGGGGTAGCGGGGGGAATCTACGAGCAGTACTTC.

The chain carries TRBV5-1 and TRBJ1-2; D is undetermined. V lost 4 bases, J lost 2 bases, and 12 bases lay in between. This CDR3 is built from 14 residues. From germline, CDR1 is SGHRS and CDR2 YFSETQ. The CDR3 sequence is CASSLTLLNYGYTF. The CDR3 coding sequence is TGCGCCAGCAGCCTGACCTTACTAAACTATGGCTACACCTTC.

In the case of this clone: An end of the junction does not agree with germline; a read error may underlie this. The CDR3 is CASSLVGSGELFF. DNA of the CDR3: TGTGCTAGCAGCTTAGTCGGGTCGGGGGAGCTGTTTTTT. The genes are TRBV7-7 and TRBJ2-2, with D unclear. CDR1 and CDR2 (germline): SSHAT, FNYEAQ (reference sequence). The CDR3 is 13 amino acids.

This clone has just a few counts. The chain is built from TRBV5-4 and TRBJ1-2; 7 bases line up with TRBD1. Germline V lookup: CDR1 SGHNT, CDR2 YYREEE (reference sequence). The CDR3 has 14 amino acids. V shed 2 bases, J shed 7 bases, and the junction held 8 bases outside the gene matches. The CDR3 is CASSFDRALAGYTF. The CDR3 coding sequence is TGTGCCAGCAGCTTTGACAGGGCCTTGGCTGGCTACACCTTC.

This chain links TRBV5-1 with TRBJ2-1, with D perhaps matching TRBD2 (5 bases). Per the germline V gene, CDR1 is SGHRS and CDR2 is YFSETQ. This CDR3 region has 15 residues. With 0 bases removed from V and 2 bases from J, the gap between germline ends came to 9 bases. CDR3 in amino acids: CASSLAGLTYNEQFF. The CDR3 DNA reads TGCGCCAGCAGCTTGGCAGGACTCACCTACAATGAGCAGTTCTTC. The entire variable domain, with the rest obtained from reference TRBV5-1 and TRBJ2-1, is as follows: KAGVTQTPRYLIKTRGQQVTLSCSPISGHRSVSWYQQTPGQGLQFLFEYFSETQRNKGNFPGRFSGRQFSNSRSEMNVSTLELGDSALYLCASSLAGLTYNEQFFGPGTRLTVL.

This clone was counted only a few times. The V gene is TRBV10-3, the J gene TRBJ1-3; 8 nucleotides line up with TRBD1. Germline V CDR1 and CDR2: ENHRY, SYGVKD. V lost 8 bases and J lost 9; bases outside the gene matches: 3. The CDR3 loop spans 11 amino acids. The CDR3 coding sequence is TGTGCCATCGGACAGGGTACCACCATATATTTT. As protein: CAIGQGTTIYF.